This entry is about one TCR beta chain. Use of 60 Vbeta and 13 Jbeta primers characterized the PCR. TCRdb's copy holds only in-frame clones and misses some; the assay was immunoSEQ multiplex PCR. The profile covers 150,000 or so clones, with 60% to 85% appearing a single time and around 6.7% taken by the ten largest. J was trimmed by 0 bases and V by 5 bases; bases with no gene match: 2. This CDR3 region has 14 residues. Germline-derived CDR1 and CDR2 are MNHNS and SASEGT. These data are taken from a study of cytomegalovirus exposure and HLA in healthy donors. Sequenced input: PBMCs. This chain connects TRBV6-1 to TRBJ2-5; TRBD1 matches 8 bases. The clonotype was recovered from a woman aged 40 to 50 in good health and CMV-seropositive. The CDR3 coding sequence is TGTGCCAGCAGTTGGACAGGGTACCAAGAGACCCAGTACTTC. Protein product: CASSWTGYQETQYF.